The rows below give T cell receptor beta chains drawn from one sample of a study of Ad26.COV2.S vaccination and SARS-CoV-2 variants. Sequenced by immunoSEQ multiplex PCR; TCRdb stores in-frame clones only, minus some. This sample yields around 500,000 clones, of which 80% to 90% are seen a single time; 1.5% to 2% belongs to the top ten. Specimen: peripheral blood, collected in a trial of Ad26.COV2.S vaccine versus placebo. These receptors came from a person aged 18-60 years who received the Ad26.COV2.S COVID-19 vaccine or a placebo. CDR3s include the opening cysteine and the closing phenylalanine or tryptophan. The D gene is left open where the match is weak. Clone size is stated in some rows and not others, as once, few, many or a class when expanded.

cdr3_length j_call clone_size v_call d_call cdr3_aa cdr3_nt
17 TRBJ1-6 . TRBV7-9 TRBD1 CASSPGAGTGMEVTLHF TGTGCCAGCAGCCCAGGAGCGGGGACAGGAATGGAGGTGACCCTCCACTTT
15 TRBJ1-1 . TRBV5-4 . CASSLAGGLNTEAFF TGTGCCAGCAGCTTGGCGGGGGGACTGAACACTGAAGCTTTCTTT
16 TRBJ1-1 . TRBV30 . CAWSVGGPARPARAFF TGTGCCTGGAGTGTAGGCGGGCCGGCCCGTCCCGCCAGAGCTTTCTTT
14 TRBJ2-3 . TRBV6-2/TRBV6-3 . CASSYSANTDTQYF TGTGCCAGCAGTTACTCGGCTAACACAGATACGCAGTATTTT
12 TRBJ1-1 . TRBV30 . CAWSAMNTEAFF TGTGCCTGGAGTGCCATGAACACTGAAGCTTTCTTT
15 TRBJ2-1 . TRBV9 . CASSVTLRSYNEQFF TGTGCCAGCAGCGTCACCCTCCGCTCCTACAATGAGCAGTTCTTC
13 TRBJ1-1 . TRBV25-1 . CASSDFLNTEAFF TGTGCCAGCAGTGACTTTTTGAACACTGAAGCTTTCTTT
14 TRBJ2-2 . TRBV29-1 . CSARGLSTTGELFF TGCAGCGCTCGGGGGCTCTCGACCACCGGGGAGCTGTTTTTT
14 TRBJ2-7 once TRBV9 TRBD2 CASSGTSRSSEQYF TGTGCCAGCAGCGGGACTAGTCGGTCATCCGAGCAGTACTTC
12 TRBJ2-3 . TRBV30 . CAWSTRSDTQYF TGTGCCTGGTCCACCCGATCAGATACGCAGTATTTT
13 TRBJ2-5 . TRBV3-1/TRBV3-2 . CASSQDAIGTQYF TGTGCCAGCAGCCAAGACGCCATTGGGACCCAGTACTTC
17 TRBJ1-6 . TRBV4-1 . CASSQDIWGRDNSPLHF TGCGCCAGCAGCCAAGATATCTGGGGGCGAGATAATTCACCCCTCCACTTT
13 TRBJ1-1 . TRBV5-6 . CASSLAPNTEAFF TGTGCCAGCAGCTTGGCGCCTAACACTGAAGCTTTCTTT
15 TRBJ1-5 . TRBV5-6 . CASSWGLRSNQPQHF TGTGCCAGCAGCTGGGGACTTAGGAGCAATCAGCCCCAGCATTTT
12 TRBJ2-1 . TRBV7-9 . CASEGGYNEQFF TGTGCCAGCGAGGGGGGGTACAATGAGCAGTTCTTC
15 TRBJ2-1 . TRBV28 . CASTRTPGFYNEQFF TGTGCCAGCACCAGAACCCCAGGGTTCTACAATGAGCAGTTCTTC
13 TRBJ1-2 . TRBV6-5 . CASSLPGPGGYTF TGTGCCAGCAGCCTACCGGGACCCGGAGGCTACACCTTC
14 TRBJ2-2 . TRBV11-2 . CASSLDKNTGELFF TGTGCCAGCAGCTTAGATAAGAACACCGGGGAGCTGTTTTTT
16 TRBJ2-2 . TRBV18 TRBD1 CASSRWTGAVAGELFF TGTGCCAGCTCACGGTGGACAGGGGCGGTGGCCGGGGAGCTGTTTTTT
15 TRBJ2-7 . TRBV7-9 . CASSRNPGSSYEQYF TGTGCCAGCAGCCGTAACCCAGGGAGCTCCTACGAGCAGTACTTC
15 TRBJ2-2 . TRBV7-6 TRBD2 CASSWRESGTGELFF TGTGCCAGCAGCTGGCGGGAGTCAGGGACCGGGGAGCTGTTTTTT
17 TRBJ2-3 . TRBV7-9 . CASSLVQWQSSTDTQYF TGTGCCAGCAGCTTAGTACAGTGGCAGTCTAGCACAGATACGCAGTATTTT
17 TRBJ2-2 . TRBV7-8 . CASSLSPRAVRPGELFF TGTGCCAGCAGCTTAAGTCCCCGAGCAGTGCGGCCCGGGGAGCTGTTTTTT
15 TRBJ1-2 . TRBV4-3 . CASSQVGGDNYGYTF TGCGCCAGCAGCCAAGTTGGGGGTGATAACTATGGCTACACCTTC
13 TRBJ2-7 . TRBV7-2 . CASSLLGNHEQYF TGTGCCAGCAGCTTATTAGGGAACCACGAGCAGTACTTC
14 TRBJ2-5 once TRBV2 . CAGGSRRYQETQYF TGTGCCGGAGGATCCCGCCGATACCAAGAGACCCAGTACTTC
16 TRBJ2-2 . TRBV6-6 . CASSPHRDANTGELFF TGTGCCAGCAGTCCACACAGGGATGCGAACACCGGGGAGCTGTTTTTT
13 TRBJ1-2 . TRBV28 TRBD1 CASRRTGGRGYTF TGTGCCAGCAGACGGACAGGGGGGAGAGGCTACACCTTC
17 TRBJ1-3 . TRBV5-5 TRBD1 CASSLVNRGRSGNTIYF TGTGCCAGCAGCCTCGTAAACAGGGGGCGGTCTGGAAACACCATATATTTT
17 TRBJ2-6 . TRBV5-4 TRBD1 CASRRDRGTSGANVLTF TGTGCCAGCAGACGGGACAGGGGAACCTCTGGGGCCAACGTCCTGACTTTC
13 TRBJ2-1 . TRBV14 TRBD2 CASSHGLGREQFF TGTGCCAGCAGCCACGGACTAGGACGAGAGCAGTTCTTC
14 TRBJ2-7 . TRBV3-1/TRBV3-2 . CASSQDFDTYEQYF TGTGCCAGCAGCCAAGATTTCGATACCTACGAGCAGTACTTC
14 TRBJ1-3 . TRBV18 . CASSPPAEGNTIYF TGTGCCAGCTCACCACCGGCTGAAGGAAACACCATATATTTT